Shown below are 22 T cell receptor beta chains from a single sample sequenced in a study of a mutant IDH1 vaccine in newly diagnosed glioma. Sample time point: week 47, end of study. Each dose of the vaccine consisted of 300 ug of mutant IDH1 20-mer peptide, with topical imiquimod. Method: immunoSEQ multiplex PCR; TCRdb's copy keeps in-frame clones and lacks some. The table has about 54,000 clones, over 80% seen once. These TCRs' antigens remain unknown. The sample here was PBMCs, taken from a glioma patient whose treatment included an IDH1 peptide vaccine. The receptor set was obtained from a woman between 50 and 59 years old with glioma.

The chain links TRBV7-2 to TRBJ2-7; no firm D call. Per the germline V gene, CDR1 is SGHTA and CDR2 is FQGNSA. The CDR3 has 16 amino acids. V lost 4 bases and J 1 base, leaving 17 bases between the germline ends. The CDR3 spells CASSSTLNKGSYEQYF. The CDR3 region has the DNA TGTGCCAGCAGCTCCACTCTAAATAAAGGGTCCTACGAGCAGTACTTC.

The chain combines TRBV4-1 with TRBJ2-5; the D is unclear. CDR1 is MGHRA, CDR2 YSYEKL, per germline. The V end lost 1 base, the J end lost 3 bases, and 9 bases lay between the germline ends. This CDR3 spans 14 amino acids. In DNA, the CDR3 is TGCGCCAGCAGCCAAGCCGGAACAGAAGAGACCCAGTACTTC. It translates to CASSQAGTEETQYF.

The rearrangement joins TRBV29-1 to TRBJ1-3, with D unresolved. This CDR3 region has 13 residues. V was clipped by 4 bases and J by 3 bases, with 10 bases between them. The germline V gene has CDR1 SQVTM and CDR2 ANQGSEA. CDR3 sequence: CSVVAVDGNTIYF. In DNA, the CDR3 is TGCAGCGTTGTGGCAGTTGATGGAAACACCATATATTTT.

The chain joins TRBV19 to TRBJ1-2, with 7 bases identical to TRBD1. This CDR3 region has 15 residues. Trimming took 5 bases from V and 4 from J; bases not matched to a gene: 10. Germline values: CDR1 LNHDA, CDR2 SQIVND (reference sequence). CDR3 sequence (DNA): TGTGCCAGTAGTGTCCAACCAGGGGGTAGCTATGGCTACACCTTC. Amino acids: CASSVQPGGSYGYTF. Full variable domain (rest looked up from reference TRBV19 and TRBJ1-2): DGGITQSPKYLFRKEGQNVTLSCEQNLNHDAMYWYRQDPGQGLRLIYYSQIVNDFQKGDIAEGYSVSREKKESFPLTVTSAQKNPTAFYLCASSVQPGGSYGYTFGSGTRLTVV.

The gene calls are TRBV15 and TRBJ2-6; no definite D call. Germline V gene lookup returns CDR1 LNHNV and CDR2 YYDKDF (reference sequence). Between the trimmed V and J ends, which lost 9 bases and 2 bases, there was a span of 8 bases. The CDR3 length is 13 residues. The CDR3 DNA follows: TGTGCCACAGATGAGGCTGGGGCCAACGTCCTGACTTTC. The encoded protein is CATDEAGANVLTF.

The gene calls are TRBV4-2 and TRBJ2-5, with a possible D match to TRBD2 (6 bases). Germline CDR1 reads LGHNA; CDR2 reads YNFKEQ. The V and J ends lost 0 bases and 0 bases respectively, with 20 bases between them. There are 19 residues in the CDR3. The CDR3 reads CASSQESVGNSGYQETQYF. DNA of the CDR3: TGTGCCAGCAGCCAAGAGTCCGTCGGGAATAGCGGATACCAAGAGACCCAGTACTTC.

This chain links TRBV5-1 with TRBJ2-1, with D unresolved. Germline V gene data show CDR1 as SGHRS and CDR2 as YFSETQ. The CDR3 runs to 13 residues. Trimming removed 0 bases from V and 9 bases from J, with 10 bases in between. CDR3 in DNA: TGCGCCAGCAGCTTGGCGATCGGCGGTGAGCAGTTCTTC. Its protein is CASSLAIGGEQFF.

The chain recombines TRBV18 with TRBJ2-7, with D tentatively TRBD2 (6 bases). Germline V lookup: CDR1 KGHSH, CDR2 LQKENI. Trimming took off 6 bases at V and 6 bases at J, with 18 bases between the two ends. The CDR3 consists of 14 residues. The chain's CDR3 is CASSENAGLSEQYF. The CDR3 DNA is TGTGCCAGCTCTGAAAATGCGGGGTTAAGCGAGCAGTACTTC.

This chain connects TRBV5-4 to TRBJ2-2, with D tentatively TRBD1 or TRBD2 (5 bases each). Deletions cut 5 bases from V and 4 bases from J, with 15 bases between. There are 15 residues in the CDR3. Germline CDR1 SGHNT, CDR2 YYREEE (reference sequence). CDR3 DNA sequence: TGTGCCAGCAGACCGGCCCCCGGGGCCACCGGGGAGCTGTTTTTT. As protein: CASRPAPGATGELFF.

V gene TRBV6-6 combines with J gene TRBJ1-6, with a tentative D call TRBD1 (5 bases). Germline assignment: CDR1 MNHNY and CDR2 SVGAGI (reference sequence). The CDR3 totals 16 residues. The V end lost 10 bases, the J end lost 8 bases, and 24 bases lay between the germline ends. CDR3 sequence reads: CATMGGDLHPDSPLHF. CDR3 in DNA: TGTGCCACCATGGGGGGAGACCTTCACCCCGATTCACCCCTCCACTTT.

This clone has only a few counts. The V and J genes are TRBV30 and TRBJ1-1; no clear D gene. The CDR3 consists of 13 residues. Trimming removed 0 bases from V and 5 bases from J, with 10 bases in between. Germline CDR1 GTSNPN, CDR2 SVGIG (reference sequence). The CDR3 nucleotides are TGTGCCTGGAGTGTTCTTGGAGGAACTGAAGCTTTCTTT. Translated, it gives CAWSVLGGTEAFF.

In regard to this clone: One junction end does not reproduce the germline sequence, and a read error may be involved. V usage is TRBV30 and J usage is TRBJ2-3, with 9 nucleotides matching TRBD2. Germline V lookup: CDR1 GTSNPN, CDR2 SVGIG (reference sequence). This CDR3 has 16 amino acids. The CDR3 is CAWGVGRRGGEDTQYF. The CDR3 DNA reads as TGTGCCTGGGGTGTAGGCAGGCGGGGGGGGGAGGATACGCAGTATTTT.

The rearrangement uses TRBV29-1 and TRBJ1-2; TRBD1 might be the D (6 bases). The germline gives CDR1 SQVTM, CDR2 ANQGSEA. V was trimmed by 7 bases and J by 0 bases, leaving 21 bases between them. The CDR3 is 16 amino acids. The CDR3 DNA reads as TGCAGCGCTGGCCGGGACAACGCTAGAGCTAACTATGGCTACACCTTC. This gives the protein CSAGRDNARANYGYTF.

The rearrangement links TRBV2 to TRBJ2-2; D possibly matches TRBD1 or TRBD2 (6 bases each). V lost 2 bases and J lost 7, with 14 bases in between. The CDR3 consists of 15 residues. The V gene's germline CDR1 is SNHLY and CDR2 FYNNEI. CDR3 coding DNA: TGTGCCAGCAGTGAAAACCGGGGGCGGGTCGGGGAGCTGTTTTTT. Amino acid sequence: CASSENRGRVGELFF.

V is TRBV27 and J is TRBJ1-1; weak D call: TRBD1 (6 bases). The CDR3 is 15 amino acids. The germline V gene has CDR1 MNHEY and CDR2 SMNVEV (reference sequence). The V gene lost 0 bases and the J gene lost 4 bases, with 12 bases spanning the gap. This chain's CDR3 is CASSLSYRVGTEAFF. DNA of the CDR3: TGTGCCAGCAGTTTATCGTACAGGGTAGGCACTGAAGCTTTCTTT.

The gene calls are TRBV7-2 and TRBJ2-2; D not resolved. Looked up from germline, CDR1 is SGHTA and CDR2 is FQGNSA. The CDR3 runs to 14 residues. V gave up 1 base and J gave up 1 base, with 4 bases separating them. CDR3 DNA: TGTGCCAGCAGCTTAGGCAGGAACACCGGGGAGCTGTTTTTT. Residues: CASSLGRNTGELFF.

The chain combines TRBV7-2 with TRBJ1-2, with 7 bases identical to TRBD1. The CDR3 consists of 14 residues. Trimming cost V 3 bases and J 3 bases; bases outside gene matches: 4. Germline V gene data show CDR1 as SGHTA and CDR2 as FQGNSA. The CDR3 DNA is TGTGCCAGCAGCTTTAATCAGGGGGACTATGGCTACACCTTC. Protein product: CASSFNQGDYGYTF.

The CDR3 DNA reads as TGTGCCAGCAGCTCGCAGTCGAACACTGAAGCTTTCTTT. Translating gives CASSSQSNTEAFF. This sequence joins TRBV7-3 and TRBJ1-1; D is uncertain. CDR1 is SGHTA, CDR2 FQGTGA, per germline. The CDR3 sequence is 13 residues long. V was pared by 4 bases and J by 1 base, with 7 bases between. Full variable domain (missing parts from reference TRBV7-3 and TRBJ1-1): GAGVSQTPSNKVTEKGKYVELRCDPISGHTALYWYRQSLGQGPEFLIYFQGTGAADDSGLPNDRFFAVRPEGSVSTLKIQRTERGDSAVYLCASSSQSNTEAFFGQGTRLTVV.

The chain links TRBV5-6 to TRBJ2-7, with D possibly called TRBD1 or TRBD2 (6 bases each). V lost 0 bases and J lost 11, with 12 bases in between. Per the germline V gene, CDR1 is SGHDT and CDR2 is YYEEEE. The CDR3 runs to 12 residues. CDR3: CASSLAEEGEYF. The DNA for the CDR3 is TGTGCCAGCAGCTTGGCCGAGGAGGGGGAGTACTTC.

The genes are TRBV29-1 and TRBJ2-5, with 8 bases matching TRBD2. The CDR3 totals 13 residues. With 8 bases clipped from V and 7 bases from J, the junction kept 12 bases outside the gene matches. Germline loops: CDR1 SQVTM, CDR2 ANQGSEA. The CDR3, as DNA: TGCAGCCTTTGCCTAAGCGGGGGTCCGACCCAGTACTTC. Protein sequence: CSLCLSGGPTQYF.

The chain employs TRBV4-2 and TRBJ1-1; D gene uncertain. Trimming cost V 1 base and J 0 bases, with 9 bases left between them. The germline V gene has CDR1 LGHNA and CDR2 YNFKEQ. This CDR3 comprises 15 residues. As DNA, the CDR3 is TGTGCCAGCAGCCAAGTTGGGGATATGAACACTGAAGCTTTCTTT. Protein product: CASSQVGDMNTEAFF.

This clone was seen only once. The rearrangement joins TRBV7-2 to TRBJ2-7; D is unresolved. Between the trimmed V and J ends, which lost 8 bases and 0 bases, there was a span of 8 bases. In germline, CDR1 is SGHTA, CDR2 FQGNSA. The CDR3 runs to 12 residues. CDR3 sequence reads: CASGHGSYEQYF. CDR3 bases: TGTGCCAGCGGGCACGGCTCCTACGAGCAGTACTTC.